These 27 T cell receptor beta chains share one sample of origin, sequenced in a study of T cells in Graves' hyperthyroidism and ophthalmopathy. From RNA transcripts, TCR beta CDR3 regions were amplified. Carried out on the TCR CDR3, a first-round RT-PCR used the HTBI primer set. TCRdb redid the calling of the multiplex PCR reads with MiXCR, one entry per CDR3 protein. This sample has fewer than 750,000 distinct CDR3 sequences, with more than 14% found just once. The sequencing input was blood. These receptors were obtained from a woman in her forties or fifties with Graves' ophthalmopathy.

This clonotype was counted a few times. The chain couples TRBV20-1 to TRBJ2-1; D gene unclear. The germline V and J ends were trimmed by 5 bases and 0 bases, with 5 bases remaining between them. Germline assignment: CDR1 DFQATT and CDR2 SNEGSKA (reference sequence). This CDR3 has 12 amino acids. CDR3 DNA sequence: TGCAGTGCTGAGTCCTCCTACAATGAGCAGTTCTTC. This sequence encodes CSAESSYNEQFF.

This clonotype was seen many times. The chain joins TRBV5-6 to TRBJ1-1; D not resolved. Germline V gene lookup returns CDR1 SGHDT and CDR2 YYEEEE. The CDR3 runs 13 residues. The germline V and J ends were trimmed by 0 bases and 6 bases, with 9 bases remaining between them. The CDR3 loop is CASSLVTLAEAFF. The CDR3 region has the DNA TGTGCCAGCAGCTTGGTGACGCTTGCTGAAGCTTTCTTT.

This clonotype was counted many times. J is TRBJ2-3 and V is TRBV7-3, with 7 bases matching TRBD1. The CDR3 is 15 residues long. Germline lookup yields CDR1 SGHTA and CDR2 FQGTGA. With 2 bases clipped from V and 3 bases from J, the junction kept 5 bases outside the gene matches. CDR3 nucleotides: TGTGCCAGCAGCTTAGCACAGGGGCGGACAGATACGCAGTATTTT. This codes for CASSLAQGRTDTQYF. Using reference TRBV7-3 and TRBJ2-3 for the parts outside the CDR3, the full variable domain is GAGVSQTPSNKVTEKGKYVELRCDPISGHTALYWYRQSLGQGPEFLIYFQGTGAADDSGLPNDRFFAVRPEGSVSTLKIQRTERGDSAVYLCASSLAQGRTDTQYFGPGTRLTVL.

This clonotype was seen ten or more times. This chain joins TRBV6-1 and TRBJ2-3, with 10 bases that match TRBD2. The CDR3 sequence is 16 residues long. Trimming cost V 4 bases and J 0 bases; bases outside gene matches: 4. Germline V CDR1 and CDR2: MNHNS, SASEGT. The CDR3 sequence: CASSGTSGASTDTQYF. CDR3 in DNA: TGTGCCAGCAGTGGGACTAGCGGTGCTAGCACAGATACGCAGTATTTT.

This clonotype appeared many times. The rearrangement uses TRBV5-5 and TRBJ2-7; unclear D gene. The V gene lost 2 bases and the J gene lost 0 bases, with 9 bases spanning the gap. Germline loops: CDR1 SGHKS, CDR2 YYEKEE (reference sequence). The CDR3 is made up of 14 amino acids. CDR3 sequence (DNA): TGTGCCAGCAGCTTCGTTGGCTCCTCCTACGAGCAGTACTTC. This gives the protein CASSFVGSSYEQYF. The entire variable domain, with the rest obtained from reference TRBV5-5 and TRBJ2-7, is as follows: DAGVTQSPTHLIKTRGQQVTLRCSPISGHKSVSWYQQVLGQGPQFIFQYYEKEERGRGNFPDRFSARQFPNYSSELNVNALLLGDSALYLCASSFVGSSYEQYFGPGTRLTVT.

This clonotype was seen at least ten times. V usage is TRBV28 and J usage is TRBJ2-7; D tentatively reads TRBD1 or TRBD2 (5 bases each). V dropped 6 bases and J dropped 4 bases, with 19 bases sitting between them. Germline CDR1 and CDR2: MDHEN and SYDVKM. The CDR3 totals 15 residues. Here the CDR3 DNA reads TGTGCCAGCAGAACCCCGGGACCCGATGTTTACGAGCAGTACTTC. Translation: CASRTPGPDVYEQYF. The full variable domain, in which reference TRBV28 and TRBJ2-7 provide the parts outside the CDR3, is DVKVTQSSRYLVKRTGEKVFLECVQDMDHENMFWYRQDPGLGLRLIYFSYDVKMKEKGDIPEGYSVSREKKERFSLILESASTNQTSMYLCASRTPGPDVYEQYFGPGTRLTVT.

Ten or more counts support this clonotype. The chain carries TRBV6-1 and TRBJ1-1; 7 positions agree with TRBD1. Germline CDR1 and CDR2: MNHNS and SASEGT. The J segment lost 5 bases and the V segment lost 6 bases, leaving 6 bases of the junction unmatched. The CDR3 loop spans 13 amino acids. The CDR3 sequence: CASRVDRETEAFF. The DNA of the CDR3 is TGTGCCAGCAGGGTCGACAGGGAAACTGAAGCTTTCTTT.

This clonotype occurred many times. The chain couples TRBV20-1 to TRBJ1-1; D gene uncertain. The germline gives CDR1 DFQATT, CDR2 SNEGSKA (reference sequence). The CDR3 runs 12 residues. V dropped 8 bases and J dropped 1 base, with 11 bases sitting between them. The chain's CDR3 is CSPLRGNTEAFF. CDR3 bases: TGCAGTCCCCTTCGAGGGAACACTGAAGCTTTCTTT.

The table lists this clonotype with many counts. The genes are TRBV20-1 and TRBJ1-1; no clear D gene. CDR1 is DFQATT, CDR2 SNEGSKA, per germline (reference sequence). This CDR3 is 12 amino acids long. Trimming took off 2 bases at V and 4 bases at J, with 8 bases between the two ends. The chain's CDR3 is CSARNQVTEAFF. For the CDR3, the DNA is TGCAGTGCTAGAAATCAGGTCACTGAAGCTTTCTTT.

CDR3 region: CASTPSGTGFYEQYF. In DNA, the CDR3 is TGTGCCAGCACTCCCTCCGGGACAGGGTTTTACGAGCAGTACTTC. The V and J genes are TRBV28 and TRBJ2-7; 9 bases map to TRBD1. V gave up 7 bases and J gave up 4 bases; unmatched junction bases: 11. CDR3 length: 15 residues. The germline V gene encodes CDR1 MDHEN and CDR2 SYDVKM. Supplemented by reference TRBV28 and TRBJ2-7, the full variable domain reads DVKVTQSSRYLVKRTGEKVFLECVQDMDHENMFWYRQDPGLGLRLIYFSYDVKMKEKGDIPEGYSVSREKKERFSLILESASTNQTSMYLCASTPSGTGFYEQYFGPGTRLTVT.

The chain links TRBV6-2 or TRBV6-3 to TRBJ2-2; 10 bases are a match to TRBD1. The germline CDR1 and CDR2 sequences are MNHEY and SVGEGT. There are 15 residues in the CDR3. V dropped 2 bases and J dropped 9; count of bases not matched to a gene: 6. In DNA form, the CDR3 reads TGTGCCAGCAGTTACCGGGACAGGGGTGTCAGGGAGCTGTTTTTT. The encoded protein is CASSYRDRGVRELFF.

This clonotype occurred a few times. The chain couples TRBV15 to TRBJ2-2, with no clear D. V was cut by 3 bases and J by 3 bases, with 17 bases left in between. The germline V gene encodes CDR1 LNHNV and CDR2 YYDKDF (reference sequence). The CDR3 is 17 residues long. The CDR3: CATSSIWRVSYTGELFF. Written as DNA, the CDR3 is TGTGCCACCAGCAGCATTTGGCGCGTCAGCTACACCGGGGAGCTGTTTTTT.

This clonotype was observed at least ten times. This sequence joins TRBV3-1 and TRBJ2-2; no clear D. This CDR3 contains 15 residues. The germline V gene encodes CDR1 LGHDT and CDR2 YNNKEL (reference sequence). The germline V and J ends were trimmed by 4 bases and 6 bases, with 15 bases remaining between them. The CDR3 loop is CASSPIRRLSGELFF. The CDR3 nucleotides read TGTGCCAGCAGCCCCATCAGGAGACTGTCCGGGGAGCTGTTTTTT. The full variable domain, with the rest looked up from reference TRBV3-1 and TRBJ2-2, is DTAVSQTPKYLVTQMGNDKSIKCEQNLGHDTMYWYKQDSKKFLKIMFSYNNKELIINETVPNRFSPKSPDKAHLNLHINSLELGDSAVYFCASSPIRRLSGELFFGEGSRLTVL.

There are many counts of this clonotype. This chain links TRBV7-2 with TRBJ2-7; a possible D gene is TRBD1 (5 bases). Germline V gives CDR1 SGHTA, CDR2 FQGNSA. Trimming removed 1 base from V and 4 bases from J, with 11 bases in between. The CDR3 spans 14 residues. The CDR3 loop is CASSLEKGLYEQYF. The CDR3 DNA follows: TGTGCCAGCAGCTTAGAAAAGGGGCTATACGAGCAGTACTTC.

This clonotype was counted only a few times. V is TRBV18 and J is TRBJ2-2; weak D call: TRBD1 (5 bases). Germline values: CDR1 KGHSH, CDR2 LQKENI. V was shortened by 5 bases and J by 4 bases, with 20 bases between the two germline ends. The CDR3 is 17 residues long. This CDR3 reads CASSSLGAGTSTGELFF. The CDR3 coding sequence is TGTGCCAGCTCATCTTTAGGGGCAGGCACGAGCACCGGGGAGCTGTTTTTT.

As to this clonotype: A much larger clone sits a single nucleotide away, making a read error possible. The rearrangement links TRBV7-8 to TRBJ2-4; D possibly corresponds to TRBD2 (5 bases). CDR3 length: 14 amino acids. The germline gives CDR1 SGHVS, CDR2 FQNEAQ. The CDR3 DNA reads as TGTGCCAGCAGCTTAGGGCTAGCCAAAAACACTCAGTACTTC. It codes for CASSLGLAKNTQYF.

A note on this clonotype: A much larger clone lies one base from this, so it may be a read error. The CDR3 bases are TGTGCCAGCAAATTTGGACTAGCGGGAAGGTACGAGCAGTACTTC. It yields the protein CASKFGLAGRYEQYF. The chain uses TRBV28 and TRBJ2-7; 12 nucleotides line up with TRBD2. The CDR3 consists of 15 residues. Germline V gives CDR1 MDHEN, CDR2 SYDVKM. The V and J ends lost 7 bases and 4 bases, in that order; junction bases with no gene match: 8.

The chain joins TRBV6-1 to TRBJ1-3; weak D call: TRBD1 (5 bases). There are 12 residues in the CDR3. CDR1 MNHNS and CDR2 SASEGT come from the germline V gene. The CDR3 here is CVDQGSGNTIYF. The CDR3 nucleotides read TGTGTCGACCAGGGATCTGGAAACACCATATATTTT.

The CDR3 here is CAWSVLETEAFF. The CDR3, as DNA: TGTGCCTGGAGTGTTTTAGAGACTGAAGCTTTCTTT. The rearrangement links TRBV30 to TRBJ1-1, with D unresolved. In germline, CDR1 is GTSNPN, CDR2 SVGIG (reference sequence). The CDR3 loop spans 12 amino acids. V was shortened by 0 bases and J by 5 bases, with 7 bases between the two germline ends.

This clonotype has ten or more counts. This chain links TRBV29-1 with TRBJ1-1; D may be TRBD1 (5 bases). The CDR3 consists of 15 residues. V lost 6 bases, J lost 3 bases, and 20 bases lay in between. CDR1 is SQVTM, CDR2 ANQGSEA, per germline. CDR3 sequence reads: CSVGAIQAGDTEAFF. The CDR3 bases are TGCAGCGTCGGGGCCATCCAGGCGGGGGACACTGAAGCTTTCTTT.

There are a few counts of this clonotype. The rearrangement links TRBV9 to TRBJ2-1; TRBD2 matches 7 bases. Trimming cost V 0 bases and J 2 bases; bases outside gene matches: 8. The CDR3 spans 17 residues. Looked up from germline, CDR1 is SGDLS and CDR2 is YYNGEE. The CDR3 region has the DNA TGTGCCAGCAGCGTAGCTGGTAGCGGGTTCACCTACAATGAGCAGTTCTTC. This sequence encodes CASSVAGSGFTYNEQFF.

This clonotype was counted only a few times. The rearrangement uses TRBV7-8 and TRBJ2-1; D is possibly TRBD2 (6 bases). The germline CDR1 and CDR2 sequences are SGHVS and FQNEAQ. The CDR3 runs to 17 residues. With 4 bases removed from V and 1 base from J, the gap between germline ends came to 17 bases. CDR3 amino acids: CASSSRSLAASYNEQFF. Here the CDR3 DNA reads TGTGCCAGCAGCTCCAGATCCTTAGCGGCATCCTACAATGAGCAGTTCTTC.

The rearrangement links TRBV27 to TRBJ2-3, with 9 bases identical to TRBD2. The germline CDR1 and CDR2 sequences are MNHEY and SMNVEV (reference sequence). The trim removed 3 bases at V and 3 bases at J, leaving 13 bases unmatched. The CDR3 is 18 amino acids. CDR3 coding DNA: TGTGCCAGCAGTTTTTACGCGGGAGGGCCTGTTAGTACAGATACGCAGTATTTT. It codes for CASSFYAGGPVSTDTQYF.

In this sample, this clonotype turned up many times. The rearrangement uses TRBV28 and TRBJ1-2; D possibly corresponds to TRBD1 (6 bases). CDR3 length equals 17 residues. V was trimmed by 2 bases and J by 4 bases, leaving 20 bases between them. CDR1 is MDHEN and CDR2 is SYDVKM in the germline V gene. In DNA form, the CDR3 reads TGTGCCAGCAGTTTACCGGCTAGCGGACAGTTGGGCTATGGCTACACCTTC. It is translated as CASSLPASGQLGYGYTF.

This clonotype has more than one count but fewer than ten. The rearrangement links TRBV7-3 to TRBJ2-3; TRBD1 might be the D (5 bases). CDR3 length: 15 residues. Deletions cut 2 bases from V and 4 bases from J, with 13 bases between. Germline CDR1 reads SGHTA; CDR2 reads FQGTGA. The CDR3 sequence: CASSLGMQGPDTQYF. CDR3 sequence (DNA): TGTGCCAGCAGCTTAGGGATGCAGGGTCCAGATACGCAGTATTTT. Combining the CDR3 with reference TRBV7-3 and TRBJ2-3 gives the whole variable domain GAGVSQTPSNKVTEKGKYVELRCDPISGHTALYWYRQSLGQGPEFLIYFQGTGAADDSGLPNDRFFAVRPEGSVSTLKIQRTERGDSAVYLCASSLGMQGPDTQYFGPGTRLTVL.

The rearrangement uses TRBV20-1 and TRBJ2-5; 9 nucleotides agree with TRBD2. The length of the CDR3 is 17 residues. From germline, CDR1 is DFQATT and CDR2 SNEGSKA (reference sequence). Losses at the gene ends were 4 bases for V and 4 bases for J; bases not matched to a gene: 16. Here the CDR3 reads CSATLRGSGRPGETQYF. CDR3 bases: TGCAGTGCTACCCTACGGGGTAGCGGGAGACCCGGAGAGACCCAGTACTTC.

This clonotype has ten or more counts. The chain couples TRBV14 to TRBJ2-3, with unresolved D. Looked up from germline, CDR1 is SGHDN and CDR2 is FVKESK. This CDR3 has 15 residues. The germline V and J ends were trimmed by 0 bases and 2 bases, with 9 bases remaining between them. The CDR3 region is CASSQDRHPTDTQYF. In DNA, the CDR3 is TGTGCCAGCAGCCAAGATAGGCACCCCACAGATACGCAGTATTTT.